This T cell receptor beta chain was sequenced during a study of blood T cells in healthy people across ages. Germline values: CDR1 MGHRA, CDR2 YSYEKL. The CDR3 runs to 18 residues. The second PCR ran about 6 to 11 cycles with a sample-barcoded 5' primer and J-beta primers. TCRdb re-analysed the 5' RACE reads in MiXCR, keeping a single row per CDR3 protein. The repertoire consists of more than 600,000 distinct CDR3 sequences, with about 25% occurring once and the leading ten covering more than 8%. These data were likewise used in another study, on T cells of mothers and their children.

The V gene is TRBV4-1, the J gene TRBJ2-1; D perhaps matches TRBD1 (7 bases). The last part of the DNA fits TRBJ2-7 better; the J call may be wrong. This receptor was taken from a boy aged 5-17 years in good health. The sequencing input was blood. This CDR3 reads CASSQGPFWVTGRGEQYF. CDR3 sequence (DNA): TGCGCCAGCAGCCAAGGGCCATTTTGGGTGACAGGGCGGGGCGAGCAGTACTTC.